This T cell receptor beta chain was observed in a study of T cells in Graves' hyperthyroidism and ophthalmopathy. On the study more broadly: Prior to any treatment, at the point of initial diagnosis, peripheral blood was collected. Findings and limits, study-wide: Most thyroid-expanded clonotypes above 0.001 were also found in blood.

Participants, patients aged 18 to 65, had newly diagnosed hyperthyroidism with a duration under 2 months. V trimming: 5 bases; J trimming: 3 bases; junction bases outside the gene matches: 10. The CDR3 sequence is 15 residues long. Germline V CDR1 and CDR2: MNHEY, SMNVEV (reference sequence). This clonotype showed up many times. The antigen is undetermined. Template material for amplifying TCR beta CDR3 regions consisted of RNA transcripts. An initial round of RT-PCR targeting the TCR CDR3 relied on the HTBI primer set. TCRdb re-analysed the multiplex PCR reads in MiXCR, keeping a single row per CDR3 protein. Of approximately 480,000 distinct CDR3 sequences in the sample, about 20% are singletons; the top ten hold roughly 29%.

The sequence derives from a man aged 18 to 30 with Graves' hyperthyroidism. J is TRBJ2-7 and V is TRBV27, with 7 bases aligning to TRBD1. The sequencing sample was made of blood. CDR3 in amino acids: CASSRYPGQNYEQYF. CDR3 DNA sequence: TGTGCCAGCAGTCGTTATCCGGGACAGAACTACGAGCAGTACTTC.